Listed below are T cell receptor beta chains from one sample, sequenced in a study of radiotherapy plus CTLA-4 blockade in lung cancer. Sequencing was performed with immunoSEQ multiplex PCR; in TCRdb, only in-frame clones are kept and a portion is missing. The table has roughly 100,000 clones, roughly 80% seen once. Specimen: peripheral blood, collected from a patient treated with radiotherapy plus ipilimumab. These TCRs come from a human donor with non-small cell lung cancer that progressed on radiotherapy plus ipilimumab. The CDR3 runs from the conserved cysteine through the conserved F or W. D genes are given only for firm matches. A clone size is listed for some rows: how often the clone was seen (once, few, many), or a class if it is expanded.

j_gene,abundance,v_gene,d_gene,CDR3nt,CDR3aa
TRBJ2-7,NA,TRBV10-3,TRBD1,TGTGCCATCAGGGAGGGACAGGGCCTGTTGGAGTACTTC,CAIREGQGLLEYF
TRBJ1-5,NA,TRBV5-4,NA,TGTGCCAGCAGCTTGGCCGGCGGCAATCAGCCCCAGCATTTT,CASSLAGGNQPQHF
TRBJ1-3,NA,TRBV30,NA,TGTGCCTGTTCAGCCGTGAAGGGTGTAAACACCATATATTTT,CACSAVKGVNTIYF
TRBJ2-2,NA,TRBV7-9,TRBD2,TGTGCCAGCAGCCCTAGCGGCACCGGGGAGCTGTTTTTT,CASSPSGTGELFF
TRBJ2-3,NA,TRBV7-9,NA,TGTGCCAGCAGTTCTACCAGGGAAAGCACAGATACGCAGTATTTT,CASSSTRESTDTQYF
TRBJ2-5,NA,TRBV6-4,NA,TGTGCCAGCAGTGGACCAGGGCAGGAGACCCAGTACTTC,CASSGPGQETQYF
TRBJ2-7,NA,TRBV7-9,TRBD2,TGTGCCAGCAGCTATAATGCCGGGACTAGCGGACCTTACGAGCAGTACTTC,CASSYNAGTSGPYEQYF
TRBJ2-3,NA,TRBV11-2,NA,TGTGCCAGCAGCCCGCTCCGGCCCACAGATACGCAGTATTTT,CASSPLRPTDTQYF
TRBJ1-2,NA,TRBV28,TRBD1,TGTGCCAGCAGTATACGGACAGGGGATAACTATGGCTACACCTTC,CASSIRTGDNYGYTF
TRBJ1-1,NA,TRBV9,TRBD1,TGTGCCAGCAGCGGGAACAGGACAGGGCCACTACAGATGAACACTGAAGCTTTCTTT,CASSGNRTGPLQMNTEAFF
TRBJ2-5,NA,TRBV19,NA,TGTGCCAGTAGTTGGGCCTTACGGGGAGAGACCCAGTACTTC,CASSWALRGETQYF
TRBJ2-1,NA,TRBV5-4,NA,TGTGCCAGCAGCATGGGCCCTGATTCGGAGCAGTTCTTC,CASSMGPDSEQFF
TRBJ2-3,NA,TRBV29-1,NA,TGCAGCGTTGAAACGGCGAACACAGATACGCAGTATTTT,CSVETANTDTQYF
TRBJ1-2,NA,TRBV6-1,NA,TGTGCCAGCAGTGAAGCGGACGGAAGCTATGGCTACACCTTC,CASSEADGSYGYTF
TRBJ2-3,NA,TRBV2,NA,TGTGCCAGCAGCCCTATGGGGGGCGGGGATACGCAGTATTTT,CASSPMGGGDTQYF
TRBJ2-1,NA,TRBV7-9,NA,TGTGCCAGCAGCTTAGCGGGATCCTACAATGAGCAGTTCTTC,CASSLAGSYNEQFF
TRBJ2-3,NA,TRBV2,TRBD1,TGTGCCAGCAGTCACGGACAGGGCACAGATACGCAGTATTTT,CASSHGQGTDTQYF
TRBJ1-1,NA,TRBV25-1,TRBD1,TGTGCCAGCAGTGCCCGGGACAGGGGATCCGCTTTCTTT,CASSARDRGSAFF
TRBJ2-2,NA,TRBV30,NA,TGTGCCTGGACAAGGGGGACCGGGGAGCTGTTTTTT,CAWTRGTGELFF
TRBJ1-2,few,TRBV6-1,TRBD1,TGTGCCAGCAGGACCCCGGGCAGGGGGGCCTATGGCTACACCTTC,CASRTPGRGAYGYTF
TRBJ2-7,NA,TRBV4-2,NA,TGTGCCAGCAGACTGGACGGAGCCTACGAGCAGTACTTC,CASRLDGAYEQYF
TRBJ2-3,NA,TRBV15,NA,TGTGCCACCAGCAGAAACAGGGTAGATACGCAGTATTTT,CATSRNRVDTQYF
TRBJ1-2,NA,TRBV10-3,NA,TGTGCCATCAGTGGATCCGGGATGAAGAAGGGTGGCTACACCTTC,CAISGSGMKKGGYTF
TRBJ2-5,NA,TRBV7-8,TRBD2,TGTGCCAGCAGCCCTGGAGTTACTAGCGGGAGAGGTGAGACCCAGTACTTC,CASSPGVTSGRGETQYF
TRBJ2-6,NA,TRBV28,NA,TGTGCCAGCAGTCCCGACCGTGAAACTGGGGCCAACGTCCTGACTTTC,CASSPDRETGANVLTF
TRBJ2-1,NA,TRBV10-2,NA,TGCGCCAGCAGTCAGAGTTACAATGAGCAGTTCTTC,CASSQSYNEQFF
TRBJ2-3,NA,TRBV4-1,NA,TGCGCCAGCAGCCATCGGGCGGGGAGAACTAGCACAGATACGCAGTATTTT,CASSHRAGRTSTDTQYF
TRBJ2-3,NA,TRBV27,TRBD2,TGTGCCAGCAGGAGACTAGCGGTGATAACAGATACGCAGTATTTT,CASRRLAVITDTQYF
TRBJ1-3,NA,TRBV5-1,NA,TGCGCCAGCAGCTCTGGACGGGGGTCTGGAAACACCATATATTTT,CASSSGRGSGNTIYF
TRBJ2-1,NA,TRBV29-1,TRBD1,TGCAGCGTTGAAGATCCGGGACAGAGGTTCTTC,CSVEDPGQRFF
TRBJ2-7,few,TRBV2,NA,TGTGCCAGCACCGGCGAATCCTACGAGCAGTACTTC,CASTGESYEQYF
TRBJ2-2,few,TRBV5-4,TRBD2,TGTGCCAGCAGCTTTCAAGGCGGGAGCCCCGGGGAGCTGTTTTTT,CASSFQGGSPGELFF
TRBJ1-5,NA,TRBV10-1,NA,TGCGCCAGCAGTGAGTCTTTAAATCAGCCCCAGCATTTT,CASSESLNQPQHF
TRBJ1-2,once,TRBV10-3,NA,TGTGCCATCAGTGAGTCAGGGGGGCTGGATGGCTACACCTTC,CAISESGGLDGYTF
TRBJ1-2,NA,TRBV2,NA,TGTGCCAGCGGCGATGGAGTGATGAATTATGGCTACACCTTC,CASGDGVMNYGYTF
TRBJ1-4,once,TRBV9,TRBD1,TGTGCCAGCAGCGTAGAACAGGGGGGTGAAAAACTGTTTTTT,CASSVEQGGEKLFF
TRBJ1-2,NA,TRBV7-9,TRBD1,TGTGCCAGCACCCGAACAGGGGAGAATTATGGCTACACCTTC,CASTRTGENYGYTF
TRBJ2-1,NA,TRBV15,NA,TGTGCCACCAGCACGCGGACCCCGCCGGGCAATGAGCAGTTCTTC,CATSTRTPPGNEQFF
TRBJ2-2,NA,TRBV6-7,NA,TGTGCCAGCATGAGGTGTGTCAGGATGTGCACCGGGGAGCTGTTTTTT,CASMRCVRMCTGELFF
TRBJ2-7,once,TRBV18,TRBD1,TGTGCCAGCTCACTCCTTGCCGGGACAGGGAGCTCCTACGAGCAGTACTTC,CASSLLAGTGSSYEQYF
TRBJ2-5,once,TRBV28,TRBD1,TGTGCCAGCAGTTTGTGGGACAGGGGGGGAGAGACCCAGTACTTC,CASSLWDRGGETQYF
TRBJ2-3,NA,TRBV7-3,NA,TGTGCCAGCAGCCGATACCGGGACGACATACAGTATTTT,CASSRYRDDIQYF
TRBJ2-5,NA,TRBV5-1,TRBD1,TGCGCCAGCAGCTTGGGGACAGGGTCTACCACGGGGCAAGAGACCCAGTACTTC,CASSLGTGSTTGQETQYF
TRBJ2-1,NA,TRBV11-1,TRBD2,TGTGCCAGCAGTTCTCTGGGACTAGCGGGAACCTACAATGAGCAGTTCTTC,CASSSLGLAGTYNEQFF
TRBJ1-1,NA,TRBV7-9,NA,TGTGCCAGCAGCTTAGGGGTCCGACAGGAGAACACTGAAGCTTTCTTT,CASSLGVRQENTEAFF
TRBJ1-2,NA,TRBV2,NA,TGTGCCAGCAGTGAAAGCGGGGTAACTAACTATGGCTACACCTTC,CASSESGVTNYGYTF
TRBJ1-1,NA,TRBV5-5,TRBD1,TGTGCCAGCAGCTTGAGCTGGGGGGGACAGATCAAAACTGAAGCTTTCTTT,CASSLSWGGQIKTEAFF
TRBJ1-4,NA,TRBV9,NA,TGTGCCAGCAGCGTATCGACTGGAGAGGAAAAACTGTTTTTT,CASSVSTGEEKLFF
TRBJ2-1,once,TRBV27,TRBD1,TGTGCCAGCAGTTTAAGGACAGGGATGACCTACAATGAGCAGTTCTTC,CASSLRTGMTYNEQFF
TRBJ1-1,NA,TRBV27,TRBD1,TGTGCCAGCAGTCCCCGAACACAGGGGAGAGCTTTCTTT,CASSPRTQGRAFF
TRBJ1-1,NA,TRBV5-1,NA,TGCGCCAGCAGCTTGGGCCTCCACAGGGTCGTCCCTGAAGCTTTCTTT,CASSLGLHRVVPEAFF
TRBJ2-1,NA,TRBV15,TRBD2,TGTGCCACCAGCAGGGGGGGACTAGCGGTGATTAGCTCCTACAATGAGCAGTTCTTC,CATSRGGLAVISSYNEQFF
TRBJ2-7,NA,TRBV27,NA,TGTGCCAGCAGTCCTTTAGGGTTAGGCGACGAGCAGTACTTC,CASSPLGLGDEQYF
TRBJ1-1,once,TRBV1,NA,TGCACCAGCAGCCAACGACGGGGGGTGAACACTGAAGCTTTCTTT,CTSSQRRGVNTEAFF
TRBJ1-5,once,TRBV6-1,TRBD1,TGTGCCAGCAGTGAAGAGGGGACAGGGTTTCAGCCCCAGCATTTT,CASSEEGTGFQPQHF
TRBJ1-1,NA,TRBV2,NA,TGTGCCAGCAGTGTAAACGAGAACACTGAAGCTTTCTTT,CASSVNENTEAFF
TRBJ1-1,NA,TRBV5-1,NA,TGCGCCAGCGAAGGGTCCGTCTCCGGGACTGAAGCTTTCTTT,CASEGSVSGTEAFF
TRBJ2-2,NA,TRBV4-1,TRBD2,TGCGCCAGCAGCCTTATAAGTATGCGGGCTAGCGGGAAAGCCGGGGAGCTGTTTTTT,CASSLISMRASGKAGELFF
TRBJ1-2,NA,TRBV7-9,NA,TGTGCCAGCAGCTCAACCAGGCTTTTCTATGGCTACACCTTC,CASSSTRLFYGYTF